This T cell receptor beta chain was profiled in a study of T cell repertoires in cytomegalovirus infection. The table lists this clonotype with many counts. The target antigen is unknown. TCRdb reprocessed the reads with MiXCR, giving one entry per CDR3 protein. The repertoire holds some 250,000 distinct CDR3 sequences, with approximately 9% as singletons. Study results and limitations: Using cumulative public TCR beta family frequency, the authors identified those who carried CMV together with the relevant HLA. HLA-C-restricted CMV-specific TCR beta clonotypes were dominant in the ex vivo response.

This CDR3 has 18 residues. The V gene's germline CDR1 is SGHTA and CDR2 FQGNSA. V trimming: 5 bases; J trimming: 1 base; junction bases outside the gene matches: 11. The sequencing sample was made of PBMCs. The receptor comes from a human donor in good health (CMV status not recorded). Some clones in this sample may be carry-over from other donors' samples. The chain has TRBV7-2 and TRBJ1-5; 10 bases map to TRBD1. CDR3 DNA: TGTGCCAGCAGCCCTTGGGGACAGGGGTTTGTGAGCAATCAGCCCCAGCATTTT. Translating gives CASSPWGQGFVSNQPQHF.